This T cell receptor beta chain was sequenced during a study of cytomegalovirus exposure and HLA in healthy donors. The CDR3 has 14 residues. The germline V gene has CDR1 SQVTM and CDR2 ANQGSEA. Losses at the gene ends were 1 base for V and 5 bases for J; bases not matched to a gene: 5. Libraries were prepared by immunoSEQ multiplex PCR; TCRdb keeps only in-frame clonotypes and omits some of them. The sample comprises tens of thousands of clones, over 95% of which are singletons, and under 2.5% rests with the top ten. The sequence came from a man between 18 and 35 years old in good health and CMV-seronegative. The material sequenced was PBMCs. The rearrangement uses TRBV29-1 and TRBJ2-1, with TRBD2 identical over 7 bases. The CDR3 DNA reads TGCAGCGTTGAAGGGACTAGGTCGAACAATGAGCAGTTCTTC. Its protein product is CSVEGTRSNNEQFF.